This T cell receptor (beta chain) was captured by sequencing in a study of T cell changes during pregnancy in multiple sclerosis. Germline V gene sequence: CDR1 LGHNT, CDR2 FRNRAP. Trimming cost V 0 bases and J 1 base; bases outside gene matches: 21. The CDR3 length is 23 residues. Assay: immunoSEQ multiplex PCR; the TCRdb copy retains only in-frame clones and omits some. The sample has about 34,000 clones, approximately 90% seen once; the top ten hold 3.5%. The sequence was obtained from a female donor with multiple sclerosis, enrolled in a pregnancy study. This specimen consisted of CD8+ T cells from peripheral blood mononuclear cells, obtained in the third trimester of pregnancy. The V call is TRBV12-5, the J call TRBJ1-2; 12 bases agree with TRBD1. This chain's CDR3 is CASGLVVGPGQGAQGSYNYGYTF. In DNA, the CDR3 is TGTGCTAGTGGTTTGGTTGTGGGGCCGGGACAGGGGGCCCAGGGATCTTATAACTATGGCTACACCTTC.